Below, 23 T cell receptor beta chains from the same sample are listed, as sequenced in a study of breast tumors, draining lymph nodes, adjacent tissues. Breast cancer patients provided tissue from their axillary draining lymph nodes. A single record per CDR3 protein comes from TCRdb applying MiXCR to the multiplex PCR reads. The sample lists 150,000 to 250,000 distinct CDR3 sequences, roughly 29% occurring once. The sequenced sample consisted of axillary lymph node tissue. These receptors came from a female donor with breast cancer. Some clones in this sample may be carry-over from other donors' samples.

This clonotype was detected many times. CDR3 nucleotide sequence: TGTGCCATCAGGGACCCGACAGCAAATAATTCACCCCTCCACTTT. Translated: CAIRDPTANNSPLHF. The chain combines TRBV10-3 with TRBJ1-6; the D gene is possibly TRBD1 (5 bases). The CDR3 extends over 15 amino acids. Germline assignment: CDR1 ENHRY and CDR2 SYGVKD. V was cut by 6 bases and J by 5 bases, with 14 bases left in between.

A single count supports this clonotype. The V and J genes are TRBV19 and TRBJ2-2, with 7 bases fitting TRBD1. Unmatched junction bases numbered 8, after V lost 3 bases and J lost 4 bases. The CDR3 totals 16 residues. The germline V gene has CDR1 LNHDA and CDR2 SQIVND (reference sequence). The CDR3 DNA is TGTGCCAGTAGTATGGAGACAGGGTGGGGCACCGGGGAGCTGTTTTTT. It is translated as CASSMETGWGTGELFF.

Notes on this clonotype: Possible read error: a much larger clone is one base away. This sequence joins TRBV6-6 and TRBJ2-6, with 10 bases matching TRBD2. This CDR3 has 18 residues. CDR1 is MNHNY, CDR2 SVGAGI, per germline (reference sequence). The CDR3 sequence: CASSHGASGGTGADVLTF. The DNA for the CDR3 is TGTGCCAGCAGTCACGGGGCTAGCGGGGGAACTGGGGCCGACGTCCTGACTTTC.

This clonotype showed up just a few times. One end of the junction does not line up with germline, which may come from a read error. CDR3 DNA: TGTGCCAGCAGTCCTTGGACAGGCCAAACGCACTTC. Its protein product is CASSPWTGQTHF. V is TRBV6-2 or TRBV6-3 and J is TRBJ2-4; 7 bases map to TRBD1. The V gene's germline CDR1 is MNHEY and CDR2 SVGEGT. CDR3 length: 12 residues.

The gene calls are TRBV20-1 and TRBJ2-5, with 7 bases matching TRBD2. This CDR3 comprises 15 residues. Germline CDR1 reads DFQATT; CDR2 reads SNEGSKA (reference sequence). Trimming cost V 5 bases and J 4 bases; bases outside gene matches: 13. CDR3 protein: CSACVVAGEGETQYF. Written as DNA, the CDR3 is TGCAGTGCTTGTGTTGTGGCGGGAGAAGGAGAGACCCAGTACTTC.

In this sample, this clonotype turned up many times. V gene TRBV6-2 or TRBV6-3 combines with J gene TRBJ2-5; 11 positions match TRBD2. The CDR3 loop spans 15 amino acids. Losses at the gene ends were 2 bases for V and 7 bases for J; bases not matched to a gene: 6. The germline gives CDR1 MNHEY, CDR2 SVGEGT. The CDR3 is CASSYPGTSGGTQYF. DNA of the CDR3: TGTGCCAGCAGTTACCCTGGGACTAGCGGCGGGACCCAGTACTTC.

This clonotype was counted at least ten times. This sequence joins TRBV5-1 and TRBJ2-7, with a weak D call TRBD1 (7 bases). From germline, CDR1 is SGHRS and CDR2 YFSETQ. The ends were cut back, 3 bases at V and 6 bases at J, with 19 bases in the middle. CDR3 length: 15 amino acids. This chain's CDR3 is CASSSPVNRGGEQYF. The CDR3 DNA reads TGCGCCAGCAGCTCGCCGGTTAACAGGGGAGGCGAGCAGTACTTC.

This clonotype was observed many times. The CDR3 nucleotides read TGTGCCAGTAGTACGGCGGGAAACCTCCGCTGGGGGCAGTTCTTC. Its protein is CASSTAGNLRWGQFF. The chain combines TRBV19 with TRBJ2-1; D possibly corresponds to TRBD2 (6 bases). Germline CDR1 is LNHDA and CDR2 is SQIVND (reference sequence). The V end lost 4 bases, the J end lost 12 bases, and 22 bases lay between the germline ends. The CDR3 is 15 amino acids. Using reference TRBV19 and TRBJ2-1 for the parts outside the CDR3, the full variable domain is DGGITQSPKYLFRKEGQNVTLSCEQNLNHDAMYWYRQDPGQGLRLIYYSQIVNDFQKGDIAEGYSVSREKKESFPLTVTSAQKNPTAFYLCASSTAGNLRWGQFFGPGTRLTVL.

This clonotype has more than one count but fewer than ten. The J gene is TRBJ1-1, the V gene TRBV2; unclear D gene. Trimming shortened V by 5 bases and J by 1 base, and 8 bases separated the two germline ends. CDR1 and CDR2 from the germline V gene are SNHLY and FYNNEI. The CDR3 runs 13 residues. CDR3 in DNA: TGTGCCAGCAGTCAGCACCCGAACACTGAAGCTTTCTTT. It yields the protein CASSQHPNTEAFF.

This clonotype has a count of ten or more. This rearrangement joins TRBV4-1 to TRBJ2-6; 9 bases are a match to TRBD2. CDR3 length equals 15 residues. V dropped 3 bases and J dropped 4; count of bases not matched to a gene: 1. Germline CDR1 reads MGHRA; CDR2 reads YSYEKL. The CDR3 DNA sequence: TGCGCCAGCAGCCAGGGACTAGCCGGGGCCAACGTCCTGACTTTC. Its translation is CASSQGLAGANVLTF.

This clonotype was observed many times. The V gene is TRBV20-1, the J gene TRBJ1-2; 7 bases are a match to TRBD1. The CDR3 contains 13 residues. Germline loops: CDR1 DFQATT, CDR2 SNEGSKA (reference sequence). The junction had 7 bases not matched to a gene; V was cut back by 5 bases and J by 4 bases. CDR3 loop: CSAFQGGIYGYTF. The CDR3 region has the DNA TGCAGTGCTTTTCAGGGGGGGATCTATGGCTACACCTTC.

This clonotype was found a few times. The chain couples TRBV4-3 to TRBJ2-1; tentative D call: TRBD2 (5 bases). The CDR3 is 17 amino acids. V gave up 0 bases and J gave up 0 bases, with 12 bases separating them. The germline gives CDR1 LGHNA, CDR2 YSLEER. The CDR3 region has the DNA TGCGCCAGCAGCCAAGAAGGGCCGGGGAGCTCCTACAATGAGCAGTTCTTC. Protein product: CASSQEGPGSSYNEQFF.

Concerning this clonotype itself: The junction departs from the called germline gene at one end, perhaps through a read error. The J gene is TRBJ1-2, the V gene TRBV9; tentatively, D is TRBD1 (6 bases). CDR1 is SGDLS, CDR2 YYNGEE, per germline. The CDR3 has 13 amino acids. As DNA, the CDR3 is TGCGCCAGCAGCGTAGATGAGGGGGATGGCTACACCTTC. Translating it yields CASSVDEGDGYTF.

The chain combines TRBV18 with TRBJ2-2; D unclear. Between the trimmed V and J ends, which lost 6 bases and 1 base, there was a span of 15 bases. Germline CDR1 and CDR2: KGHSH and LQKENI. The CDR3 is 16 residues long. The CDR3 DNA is TGTGCCAGCTCGTCTACCATGGGTCAGAACACCGGGGAGCTGTTTTTT. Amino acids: CASSSTMGQNTGELFF.

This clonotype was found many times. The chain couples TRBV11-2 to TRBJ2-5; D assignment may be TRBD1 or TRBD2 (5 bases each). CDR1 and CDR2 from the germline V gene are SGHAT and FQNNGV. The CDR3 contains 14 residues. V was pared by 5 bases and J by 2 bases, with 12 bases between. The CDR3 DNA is TGTGCCAGCAGCCCCTCAGGGAGACAAGAGACCCAGTACTTC. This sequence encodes CASSPSGRQETQYF.

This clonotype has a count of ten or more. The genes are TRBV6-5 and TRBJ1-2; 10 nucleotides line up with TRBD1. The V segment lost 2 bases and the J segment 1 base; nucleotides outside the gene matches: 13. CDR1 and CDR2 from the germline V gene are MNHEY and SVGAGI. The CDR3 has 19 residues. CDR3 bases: TGTGCCAGCAGTTACGGACCATTCCGGGACAGGGGATTTAACTATGGCTACACCTTC. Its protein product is CASSYGPFRDRGFNYGYTF.

The DNA for the CDR3 is TGTGCCATTAGTAGCGGAAGTTACGAGCAGTACTTC. Translated: CAISSGSYEQYF. The chain uses TRBV10-3 and TRBJ2-7; D is perhaps TRBD2 (6 bases). Germline V gene sequence: CDR1 ENHRY, CDR2 SYGVKD. The CDR3 contains 12 residues. Deletions cut 9 bases from V and 4 bases from J, with 13 bases between.

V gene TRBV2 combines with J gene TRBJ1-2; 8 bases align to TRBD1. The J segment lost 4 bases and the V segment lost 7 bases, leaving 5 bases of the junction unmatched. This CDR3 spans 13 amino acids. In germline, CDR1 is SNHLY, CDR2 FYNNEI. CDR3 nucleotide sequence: TGTGCCAGCATATTACAGGGGGGCTATGGCTACACCTTC. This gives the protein CASILQGGYGYTF.

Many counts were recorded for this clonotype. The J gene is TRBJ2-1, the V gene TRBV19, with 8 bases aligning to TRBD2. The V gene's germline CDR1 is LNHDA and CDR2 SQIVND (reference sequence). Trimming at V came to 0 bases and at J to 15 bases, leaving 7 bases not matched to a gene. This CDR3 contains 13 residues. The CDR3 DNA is TGTGCCAGTAGTATAGAAACCGGGACTAGGAGGTTCTTC. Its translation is CASSIETGTRRFF.

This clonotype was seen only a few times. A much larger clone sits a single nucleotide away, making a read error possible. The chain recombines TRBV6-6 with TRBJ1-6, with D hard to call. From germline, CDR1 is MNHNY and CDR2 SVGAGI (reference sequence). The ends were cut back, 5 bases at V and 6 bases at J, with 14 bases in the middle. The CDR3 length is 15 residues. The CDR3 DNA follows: TGTGCCAGCAGTCCAGGAGGGAAGGGTAATTCACCCCTCCACTTT. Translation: CASSPGGKGNSPLHF.

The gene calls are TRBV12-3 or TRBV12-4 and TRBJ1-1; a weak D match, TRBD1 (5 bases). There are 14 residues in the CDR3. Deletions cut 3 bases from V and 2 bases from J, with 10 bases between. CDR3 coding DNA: TGTGCCAGCAGTTTCCAGGGAGGTAACACTGAAGCTTTCTTT. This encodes CASSFQGGNTEAFF.

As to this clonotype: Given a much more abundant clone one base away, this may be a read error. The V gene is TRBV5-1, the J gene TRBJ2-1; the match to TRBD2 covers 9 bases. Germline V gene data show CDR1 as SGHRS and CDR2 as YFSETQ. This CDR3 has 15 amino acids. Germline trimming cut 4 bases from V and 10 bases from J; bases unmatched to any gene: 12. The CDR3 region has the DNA TGCGCCAGCAGCCCACCGGGACTAGCTCCCAAGGAGCAGTTCTTC. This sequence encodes CASSPPGLAPKEQFF.

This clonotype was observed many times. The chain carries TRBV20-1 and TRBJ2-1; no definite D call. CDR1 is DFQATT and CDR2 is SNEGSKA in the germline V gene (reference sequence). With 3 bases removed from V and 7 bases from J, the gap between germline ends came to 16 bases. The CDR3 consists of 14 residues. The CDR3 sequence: CSASLRIMGNEQFF. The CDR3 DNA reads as TGCAGTGCTAGCCTTAGAATTATGGGGAATGAGCAGTTCTTC.